This passage covers 10 T cell receptor beta chains from one sample sequenced in a study of cytomegalovirus exposure and HLA in healthy donors. The primer mix had 60 Vbeta and 13 Jbeta primers. Profiling relied on immunoSEQ multiplex PCR, and the TCRdb table lists in-frame clones only, not all of them. The table records 130,000 to 150,000 clones, 73% of them present only once. Material for sequencing was PBMCs. These receptors were taken from a human donor in good health.

This sequence joins TRBV2 and TRBJ1-5; 7 nucleotides match TRBD1. The V gene end was trimmed by 8 bases and the J gene end by 2 bases; junction bases not matched to a gene: 6. This CDR3 region has 14 residues. Germline assignment: CDR1 SNHLY and CDR2 FYNNEI. The CDR3 DNA follows: TGTGCCAGCCGTCAGGGGGACGGCAATCAGCCCCAGCATTTT. Translating it yields CASRQGDGNQPQHF.

This clone came up once. This chain uses TRBV7-9 with TRBJ2-7; D not resolved. This CDR3 is 15 amino acids long. V was shortened by 0 bases and J by 3 bases, with 12 bases between the two germline ends. Per the germline V gene, CDR1 is SEHNR and CDR2 is FQNEAQ (reference sequence). CDR3: CASSLAEQTRYEQYF. In DNA form, the CDR3 reads TGTGCCAGCAGCTTAGCGGAGCAGACCCGCTACGAGCAGTACTTC. Full variable domain (outside the CDR3, taken from reference TRBV7-9 and TRBJ2-7): DTGVSQNPRHKITKRGQNVTFRCDPISEHNRLYWYRQTLGQGPEFLTYFQNEAQLEKSRLLSDRFSAERPKGSFSTLEIQRTEQGDSAMYLCASSLAEQTRYEQYFGPGTRLTVT.

This chain uses TRBV28 with TRBJ2-2; 10 bases line up with TRBD2. Per germline, CDR1 MDHEN and CDR2 SYDVKM. The CDR3 is 17 amino acids. Trimming took 1 base from V and 7 from J; bases not matched to a gene: 9. This chain's CDR3 is CASSLFPAGGLNGELFF. In DNA, the CDR3 is TGTGCCAGCAGTTTATTCCCAGCGGGGGGGCTTAACGGGGAGCTGTTTTTT.

The gene calls are TRBV6-4 and TRBJ2-1; D unclear. V was clipped by 0 bases and J by 8 bases, with 8 bases between them. Germline CDR1 and CDR2: MRHNA and SNTAGT. The CDR3 spans 13 residues. The CDR3 DNA reads as TGTGCCAGCAGTGACTCTTTTATCCATGAGCAGTTCTTC. Protein: CASSDSFIHEQFF.

The chain links TRBV11-3 to TRBJ2-5; D is unclear. This CDR3 region has 14 residues. The V and J ends lost 1 base and 8 bases respectively, with 14 bases between them. Looked up from germline, CDR1 is SGHNT and CDR2 is YENEEA. The CDR3 loop is CASSLVATSRTQYF. Written as DNA, the CDR3 is TGTGCCAGCAGCTTAGTTGCTACTTCGAGAACCCAGTACTTC.

The rearrangement uses TRBV28 and TRBJ2-1; a weak D match, TRBD2 (6 bases). V gave up 7 bases and J gave up 1 base, with 8 bases separating them. The germline gives CDR1 MDHEN, CDR2 SYDVKM. The CDR3 is made up of 13 amino acids. DNA of the CDR3: TGTGCCAGCAACAGCGGGTCCTACAATGAGCAGTTCTTC. Amino acids: CASNSGSYNEQFF.

DNA for the CDR3: TGCGCCAGCAGCGTCGTCGAGGGGGCGTTAGGCGAGCAGTACTTC. Its translation: CASSVVEGALGEQYF. The chain combines TRBV5-1 with TRBJ2-7, with 7 bases identical to TRBD1. CDR3 length: 15 residues. Germline-derived CDR1 and CDR2 are SGHRS and YFSETQ. The V gene end was trimmed by 4 bases and the J gene end by 6 bases; junction bases not matched to a gene: 13.

With regard to this clone: Relative to the germline gene, one junction end is altered; a read error may explain this. This chain links TRBV7-7 with TRBJ2-5, with a tentative D call TRBD2 (5 bases). Germline V lookup: CDR1 SSHAT, CDR2 FNYEAQ (reference sequence). The CDR3 runs to 15 residues. As DNA, the CDR3 is TGTGCTAGCAGCTTAGCCCGGGGTGCGGGAGAGACCCAGTACTTC. Translated: CASSLARGAGETQYF.

This chain uses TRBV28 with TRBJ2-6; 8 bases agree with TRBD1. CDR1 is MDHEN, CDR2 SYDVKM, per germline. The CDR3 contains 14 residues. V shed 7 bases, J shed 2 bases, and the junction held 1 base outside the gene matches. The CDR3 coding sequence is TGTGCCAGCAAGACAGGGGCTGGGGCCAACGTCCTGACTTTC. Translation: CASKTGAGANVLTF.

The genes are TRBV5-1 and TRBJ2-1; 10 nucleotides agree with TRBD2. The CDR3 loop spans 16 amino acids. CDR1 and CDR2 (germline): SGHRS, YFSETQ. Trimming removed 0 bases from V and 5 bases from J; junction bases left unmatched: 5. The CDR3 region has the DNA TGCGCCAGCAGCTTGGTGGTTAGCGGGGGGCACAATGAGCAGTTCTTC. Protein: CASSLVVSGGHNEQFF.